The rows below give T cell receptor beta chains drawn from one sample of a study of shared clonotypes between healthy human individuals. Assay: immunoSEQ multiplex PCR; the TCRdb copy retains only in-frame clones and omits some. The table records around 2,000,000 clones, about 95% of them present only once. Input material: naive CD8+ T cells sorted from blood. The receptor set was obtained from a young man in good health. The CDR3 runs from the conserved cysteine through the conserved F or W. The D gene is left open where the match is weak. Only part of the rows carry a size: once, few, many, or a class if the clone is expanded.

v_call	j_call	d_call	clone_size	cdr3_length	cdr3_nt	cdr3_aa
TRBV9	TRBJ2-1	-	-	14	TGTGCCAGCAGCCCAGCGGACAACTACAATGAGCAGTTCTTC	CASSPADNYNEQFF
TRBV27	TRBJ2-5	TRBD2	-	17	TGTGCCAGCAGTTCCCTCACCGGACTAGCGGGGCAAGAGACCCAGTACTTC	CASSSLTGLAGQETQYF
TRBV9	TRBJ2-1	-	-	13	TGTGCCAGCAGCGCCGTACAGGGAGTTAGGCAGTTCTTC	CASSAVQGVRQFF
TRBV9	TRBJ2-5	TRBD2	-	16	TGTGCCAGCAGCGTAGCTAGCGGGGGGCCAGGGGAGACCCAGTACTTC	CASSVASGGPGETQYF
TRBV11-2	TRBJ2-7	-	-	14	TGTGCCAGCAGCGAGGGGTTCGCCTACTACGAGCAGTACTTC	CASSEGFAYYEQYF
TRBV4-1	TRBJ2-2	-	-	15	TGCGCCAGCAGCCAGCTAGTCGGGGACACCGGGGAGCTGTTTTTT	CASSQLVGDTGELFF
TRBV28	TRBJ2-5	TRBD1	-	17	TGTGCCAGCAGTCCGGGACAGGGGGCTTCGTACCAAGAGACCCAGTACTTC	CASSPGQGASYQETQYF
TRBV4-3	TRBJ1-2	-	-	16	TGCGCCAGCAGCCAAGATATAGGGTTGTCTAACTATGGCTACACCTTC	CASSQDIGLSNYGYTF
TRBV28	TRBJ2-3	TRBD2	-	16	TGTGCCAGCAGACCCGAGCGGGAGTCTAGCACAGATACGCAGTATTTT	CASRPERESSTDTQYF
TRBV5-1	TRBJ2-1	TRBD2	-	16	TGCGCCAGCAGCTTGGCCCCAGCGGGATCCTACAATGAGCAGTTCTTC	CASSLAPAGSYNEQFF
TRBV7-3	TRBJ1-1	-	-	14	TGTGCCAGCAGCCAAGGGGGTGAGAACACTGAAGCTTTCTTT	CASSQGGENTEAFF
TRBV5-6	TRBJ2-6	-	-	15	TGTGCCAGCAGTACCCTGGGGTTAGGGGCCAACGTCCTGACTTTC	CASSTLGLGANVLTF
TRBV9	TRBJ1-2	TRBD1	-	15	TGTGCCAGCAGCGGACAGGGGACAACTAACTATGGCTACACCTTC	CASSGQGTTNYGYTF
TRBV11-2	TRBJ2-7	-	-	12	TGTCCTCAGGCGGGATACCGACACGAGCAGTACTTC	CPQAGYRHEQYF
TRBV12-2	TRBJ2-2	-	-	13	TGTGCAAGTCGCTTAGCGCCACTCGGGGAGCTGTTTTTT	CASRLAPLGELFF
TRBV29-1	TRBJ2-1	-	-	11	TGCAGCGATGTCATGGGCAATGAGCAGTTCTTC	CSDVMGNEQFF
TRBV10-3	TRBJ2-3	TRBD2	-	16	TGTGCCATCAGTGAGTTAGGGACTAGCGGGACAGATACGCAGTATTTT	CAISELGTSGTDTQYF
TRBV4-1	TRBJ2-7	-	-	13	TGCGCCAGCAGCCAAGTGGGGCGCTACGAGCAGTACTTC	CASSQVGRYEQYF
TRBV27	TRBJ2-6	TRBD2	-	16	TGTGCCAGCAGAAAGCGGGAGGGGTCTGGGGCCAACGTCCTGACTTTC	CASRKREGSGANVLTF
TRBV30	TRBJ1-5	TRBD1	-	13	TGTGCGACCGGGACAGGGGTGAATCAGCCCCAGCATTTT	CATGTGVNQPQHF
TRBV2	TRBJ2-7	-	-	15	TGTGCCAGCAGTGAAAATAGGGACCGAGTCTACGAGCAGTACTTC	CASSENRDRVYEQYF
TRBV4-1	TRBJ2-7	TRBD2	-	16	TGCGCCAGCAGCCAAGTCGGACTAGCGGGAGGTGGTGAGCAGTACTTC	CASSQVGLAGGGEQYF
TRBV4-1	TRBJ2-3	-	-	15	TGCGCCAGCAGCCTGACAGGCCTAAGGACAGATACGCAGTATTTT	CASSLTGLRTDTQYF
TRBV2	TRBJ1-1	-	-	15	TGTGCCAGCAGTGAATTGGGGGGTTGGAACACTGAAGCTTTCTTT	CASSELGGWNTEAFF
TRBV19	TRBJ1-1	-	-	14	TGTGCCAGTCAGCTCGCTGGGGGGAACACTGAAGCTTTCTTT	CASQLAGGNTEAFF
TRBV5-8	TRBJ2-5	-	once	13	TGTGCCAGCAGCCTGGAGAACCAAGAGACCCAGTACTTC	CASSLENQETQYF
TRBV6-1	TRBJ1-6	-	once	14	TGTGCCAGCAGTGGATGGGTGTTTGATTCACCCCTCCACTTT	CASSGWVFDSPLHF
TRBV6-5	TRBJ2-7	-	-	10	TGTGCCAGCGGCCACTACGAGCAGTACTTC	CASGHYEQYF
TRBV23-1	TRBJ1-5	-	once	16	TGCGCCAGCAGTCCCACGGACGGGTATAGCAATCAGCCCCAGCATTTT	CASSPTDGYSNQPQHF
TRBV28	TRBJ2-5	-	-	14	TGTGCCAGCAGTTTATCGGGCGCCGCAGAGACCCAGTACTTC	CASSLSGAAETQYF
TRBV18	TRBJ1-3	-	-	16	TGTGCCAGCTCACCCCAAGAGAGGGCCTACCGAGACACCATATATTTT	CASSPQERAYRDTIYF
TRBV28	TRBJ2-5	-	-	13	TGTGCCAGCAGTTTCGTGGATCAAGAGACCCAGTACTTC	CASSFVDQETQYF
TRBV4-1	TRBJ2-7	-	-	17	TGCGCCAGCAGCCAAGATCCCGACAGTGAGTCTTACTACGAGCAGTACTTC	CASSQDPDSESYYEQYF
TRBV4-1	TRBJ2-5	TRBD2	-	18	TGCGCCAGCAGCCAAGTGGGACTAGCGGGAGTAATCCAAGAGACCCAGTACTTC	CASSQVGLAGVIQETQYF
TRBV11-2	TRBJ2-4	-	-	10	TGTGCCAGCAGCGGAGAGAGTCAGTACTTC	CASSGESQYF
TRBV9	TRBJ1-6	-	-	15	TGTGCCAGCAGCCCTACAAGCTCCTATAATTCACCCCTCCACTTT	CASSPTSSYNSPLHF
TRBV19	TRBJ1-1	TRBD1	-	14	TGTGCCAGTAGCCGGACAGGGGAGGTCACTGAAGCTTTCTTT	CASSRTGEVTEAFF
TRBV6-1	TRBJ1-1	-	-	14	TGTGCCAGCAGTGAGTTCCCCGTCAACACTGAAGCTTTCTTT	CASSEFPVNTEAFF
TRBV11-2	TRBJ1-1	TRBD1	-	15	TGTGCCAGCAGCTCCGGGACAGGGTCGAACACTGAAGCTTTCTTT	CASSSGTGSNTEAFF
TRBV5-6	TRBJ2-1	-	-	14	TGTGCCAGCGCCGCAGGGGTTTCCTACAATGAGCAGTTCTTC	CASAAGVSYNEQFF
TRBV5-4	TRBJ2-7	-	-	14	TGTGCCAGCAGCTTGGAAGTGAGCTCCTACGAGCAGTACTTC	CASSLEVSSYEQYF
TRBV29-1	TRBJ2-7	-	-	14	TGCAGCGTTATACCCACGACAGCATTCTACGAGCAGTACTTC	CSVIPTTAFYEQYF
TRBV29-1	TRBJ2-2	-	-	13	TGCAGCGTTGAAGGCAGTTCCACCGGGGAGCTGTTTTTT	CSVEGSSTGELFF
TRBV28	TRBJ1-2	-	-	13	TGTGCCAGCAGTTTAGAGCAGGGTGTGGGCTACACCTTC	CASSLEQGVGYTF
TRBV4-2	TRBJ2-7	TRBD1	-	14	TGTGCCAGCAGCCAGGAGACAGGGGGCGGCGAGCAGTACTTC	CASSQETGGGEQYF
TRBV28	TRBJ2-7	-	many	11	TGTGCCAGCAGTTTTAATAGCGAGCAGTACTTC	CASSFNSEQYF
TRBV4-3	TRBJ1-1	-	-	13	TGCGCCAGCAGCCAAGACAGGAACACTGAAGCTTTCTTT	CASSQDRNTEAFF
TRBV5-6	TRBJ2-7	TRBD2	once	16	TGTGCCAGCAGCTTGCTTTGGACTAGCGGTTTCTACGAGCAGTACTTC	CASSLLWTSGFYEQYF
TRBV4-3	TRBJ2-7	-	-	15	TGCGCCAGCAGCCATGGGGCGGGACCGGCGTACGAGCAGTACTTC	CASSHGAGPAYEQYF
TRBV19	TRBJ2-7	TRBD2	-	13	TGTGCCAGTAGTTGGACTAGCAGTTACGAGCAGTACTTC	CASSWTSSYEQYF
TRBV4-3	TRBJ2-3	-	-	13	TGCGCCAGCAGCCACGCGAGGTCAGATACGCAGTATTTT	CASSHARSDTQYF
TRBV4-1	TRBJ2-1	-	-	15	TGCGCCAGCAGCCAAGTGGAGATAGCCTACAATGAGCAGTTCTTC	CASSQVEIAYNEQFF
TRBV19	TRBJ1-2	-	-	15	TGTGCCAGTAGTCCCCAATTTGGGGGATCCCATGGCTACACCTTC	CASSPQFGGSHGYTF
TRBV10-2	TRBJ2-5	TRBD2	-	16	TGCGCCAGCAGTGAGGCCCCGGGACTAGTGGAAGAGACCCAGTACTTC	CASSEAPGLVEETQYF
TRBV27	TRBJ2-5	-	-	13	TGTGCCAGCAGCCCGTTTTCCCGAGAGACCCAGTACTTC	CASSPFSRETQYF